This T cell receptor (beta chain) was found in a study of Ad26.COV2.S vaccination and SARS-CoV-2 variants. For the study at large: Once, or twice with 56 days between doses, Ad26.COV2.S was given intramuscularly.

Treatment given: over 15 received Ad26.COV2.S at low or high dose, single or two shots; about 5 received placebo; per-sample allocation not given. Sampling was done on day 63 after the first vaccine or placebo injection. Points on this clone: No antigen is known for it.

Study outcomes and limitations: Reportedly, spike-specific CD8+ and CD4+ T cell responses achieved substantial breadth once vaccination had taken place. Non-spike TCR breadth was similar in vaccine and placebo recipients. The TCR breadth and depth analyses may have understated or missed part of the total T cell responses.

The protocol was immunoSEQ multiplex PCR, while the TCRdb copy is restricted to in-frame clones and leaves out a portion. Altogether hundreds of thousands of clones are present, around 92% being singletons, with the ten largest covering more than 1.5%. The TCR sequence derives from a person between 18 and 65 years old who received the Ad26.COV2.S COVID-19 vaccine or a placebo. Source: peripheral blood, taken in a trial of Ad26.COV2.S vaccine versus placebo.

As DNA, the CDR3 is TGTGCCAGCAGGGGGCGCGGGGCTCATGTCTACACCTTC. Its protein product is CASRGRGAHVYTF. This chain uses TRBV28 with TRBJ1-2; tentatively, D is TRBD1 (5 bases). The V gene's germline CDR1 is MDHEN and CDR2 SYDVKM. The CDR3 contains 13 residues. Trimming pared 6 bases from V and 10 bases from J, leaving 18 bases between.